This T cell receptor beta chain is drawn from a study of cytotoxic CD8 clonotypes in ibrutinib-treated CLL. Study-level information: The average sample held around 280,000 productive templates and 96,000 or so productive rearrangements.

Concerning this clone itself: Its antigen is undetermined.

Broader study findings: Measured clonality at baseline was greater than in age-matched healthy donors and tracked with circulating CD8+ T-cell counts.

With V trimmed by 4 bases and J by 5 bases, 3 bases remained unmatched. CDR1 SGHVS and CDR2 FQNEAQ come from the germline V gene. The CDR3 covers 14 residues. Clones were sequenced by immunoSEQ multiplex PCR, and TCRdb holds only the in-frame ones, with some missing. The sample lists almost 250,000 clones, 70% occurring once. The receptor was derived from a human donor with chronic lymphocytic leukemia. The sample in question was PBMCs, obtained after 24 months of ibrutinib treatment. The genes are TRBV7-8 and TRBJ2-1; TRBD1 agrees at 9 bases. CDR3 in DNA: TGTGCCAGCAGCTACCGGGACAGGGACAATGAGCAGTTCTTC. This encodes CASSYRDRDNEQFF.